This is a list of T cell receptor beta chains from one sample in a study of T cell repertoires in cytomegalovirus infection. TCRdb reprocessed the reads via MiXCR and lists one record per CDR3 protein. The data hold roughly 120,000 distinct CDR3 sequences, with roughly a third observed a single time. Their antigen targets remain unknown. This sample comprised CD8+ T cells from cultured PBMCs, obtained from culture after CMV antigen stimulation. All receptors come from a human donor in good health (CMV status not recorded). Some clones in this sample may be carry-over from other donors' samples. The CDR3 runs from the conserved cysteine through the conserved F or W. D genes are given only for firm matches. Rows give clone size only sometimes, using once, few, many, or a class for an expanded clone.

D gene: NA; V gene: TRBV10-3; J gene: TRBJ2-7; clone size: NA; CDR3 length: 15; CDR3 DNA: TGTGCCATCAGTGATCCTGGCTCCTTGTTCTACGAGCAGTACTTC; CDR3 protein: CAISDPGSLFYEQYF
D gene: TRBD1; V gene: TRBV5-4; J gene: TRBJ2-7; clone size: NA; CDR3 length: 14; CDR3 DNA: TGTGCCAGCAGCCCGACAGGGGGTGGGTACGAGCAGTACTTC; CDR3 protein: CASSPTGGGYEQYF
D gene: NA; V gene: TRBV11-2; J gene: TRBJ2-1; clone size: many; CDR3 length: 14; CDR3 DNA: TGTGCCAGCAGCTGGGGGGCGGGGATTAATGAGCAGTTCTTC; CDR3 protein: CASSWGAGINEQFF
D gene: TRBD1; V gene: TRBV7-8; J gene: TRBJ2-1; clone size: many; CDR3 length: 14; CDR3 DNA: TGTGCCAGCAGACAGGACAGGGATTACAATGAGCAGTTCTTC; CDR3 protein: CASRQDRDYNEQFF
D gene: NA; V gene: TRBV7-8; J gene: TRBJ1-1; clone size: many; CDR3 length: 19; CDR3 DNA: TGTGCCAGCAGCTTGGGAACTATCCCCTTTGGGGGGAGCGGCCTGGAGGCTTTCTTT; CDR3 protein: CASSLGTIPFGGSGLEAFF
D gene: NA; V gene: TRBV7-6; J gene: TRBJ2-3; clone size: once; CDR3 length: 15; CDR3 DNA: TGTGCCAGCAGCTCTTTTACAGGGAGCACAGATACGCAGTATTTT; CDR3 protein: CASSSFTGSTDTQYF
D gene: NA; V gene: TRBV4-1; J gene: TRBJ1-4; clone size: NA; CDR3 length: 15; CDR3 DNA: TGCGCCAGCAGCCCCCCCCAGGGAGTGGGTGAAAAACTGTTTTTT; CDR3 protein: CASSPPQGVGEKLFF
D gene: NA; V gene: TRBV5-6; J gene: TRBJ1-1; clone size: few; CDR3 length: 17; CDR3 DNA: TGTGCCAGCAGCTTGGTAGGGTATCTGCCCGGGGGAGGTCAGGCTTTCTTT; CDR3 protein: CASSLVGYLPGGGQAFF
D gene: NA; V gene: TRBV5-1; J gene: TRBJ2-2; clone size: NA; CDR3 length: 12; CDR3 DNA: TGCGCCAGCAAGGAGGTCGGCGGGGAGCTGTTTTTT; CDR3 protein: CASKEVGGELFF
D gene: TRBD2; V gene: TRBV27; J gene: TRBJ2-5; clone size: NA; CDR3 length: 18; CDR3 DNA: TGTGCCAGCAGTTTATGGGGCCCACTAGCGGGGGAGCAAGAGACCCAGTACTTC; CDR3 protein: CASSLWGPLAGEQETQYF
D gene: NA; V gene: TRBV27; J gene: TRBJ2-7; clone size: few; CDR3 length: 14; CDR3 DNA: TGTGCCAGCAGTTTAGCGGGGGCCTCCTACGAGCAGTACTTC; CDR3 protein: CASSLAGASYEQYF
D gene: NA; V gene: TRBV6-5; J gene: TRBJ1-1; clone size: few; CDR3 length: 13; CDR3 DNA: TGTGCCAGCAGTTGGGGGGCTTGGACTGAAGCTTTCTTT; CDR3 protein: CASSWGAWTEAFF
D gene: NA; V gene: TRBV7-2; J gene: TRBJ1-5; clone size: many; CDR3 length: 15; CDR3 DNA: TGTGCCAGCAGCTTGTCCAGATCCCCTAATCAGCCCCAGCATTTT; CDR3 protein: CASSLSRSPNQPQHF
D gene: TRBD1; V gene: TRBV4-3; J gene: TRBJ1-2; clone size: NA; CDR3 length: 17; CDR3 DNA: TGCGCCAGCAGCCAAGTCGCCCCCGGAGACAGGGACTATGGCTACACCTTC; CDR3 protein: CASSQVAPGDRDYGYTF
D gene: NA; V gene: TRBV7-2; J gene: TRBJ1-4; clone size: NA; CDR3 length: 16; CDR3 DNA: TGTGCCAGCAGCTTAGTAAGCAGGGAGCCTAATGAAAAACTGTTTTTT; CDR3 protein: CASSLVSREPNEKLFF
D gene: NA; V gene: TRBV7-6; J gene: TRBJ2-1; clone size: few; CDR3 length: 18; CDR3 DNA: TGTGCCAGCAGCTTAGTAAAGAGAGGGCTATATACCTACAATGAGCAGTTCTTC; CDR3 protein: CASSLVKRGLYTYNEQFF
D gene: TRBD1; V gene: TRBV2; J gene: TRBJ1-5; clone size: many; CDR3 length: 14; CDR3 DNA: TGTGCCAGCAGGGGGGACAGTAGCAATCAGCCCCAGCATTTT; CDR3 protein: CASRGDSSNQPQHF
D gene: NA; V gene: TRBV24-1; J gene: TRBJ1-2; clone size: NA; CDR3 length: 15; CDR3 DNA: TGTGCCACCAGTGATACCTCAAAGGGGATCTATGGCTACACCTTC; CDR3 protein: CATSDTSKGIYGYTF
D gene: NA; V gene: TRBV25-1; J gene: TRBJ2-5; clone size: NA; CDR3 length: 14; CDR3 DNA: TGTGCCAGCAGTGAATATAGTTTGACGGAGACCCAGTACTTC; CDR3 protein: CASSEYSLTETQYF
D gene: NA; V gene: TRBV4-3; J gene: TRBJ1-3; clone size: few; CDR3 length: 17; CDR3 DNA: TGCGCCAGCAGCCAAGATCCGTCCAGGGCCTCTGGAAACACCATATATTTT; CDR3 protein: CASSQDPSRASGNTIYF
D gene: NA; V gene: TRBV7-9; J gene: TRBJ2-1; clone size: once; CDR3 length: 15; CDR3 DNA: TGTGCCAGCAGCCTTAGGGTGAGCTCCTACAATGAGCAGTTCTTC; CDR3 protein: CASSLRVSSYNEQFF
D gene: NA; V gene: TRBV7-2; J gene: TRBJ1-2; clone size: many; CDR3 length: 15; CDR3 DNA: TGTGCCTTAGGTTATCCGGGACGCACTAACTATGGCTACACCTTC; CDR3 protein: CALGYPGRTNYGYTF
D gene: NA; V gene: TRBV12-3/TRBV12-4; J gene: TRBJ1-1; clone size: few; CDR3 length: 12; CDR3 DNA: TGTGCCAGCAGTTTTATGAACACTGAAGCTTTCTTT; CDR3 protein: CASSFMNTEAFF
D gene: NA; V gene: TRBV7-6; J gene: TRBJ2-1; clone size: NA; CDR3 length: 14; CDR3 DNA: TGTGCCAGCAGCTTAGCCGGGACCTACAATGAGCAGTTCTTC; CDR3 protein: CASSLAGTYNEQFF
D gene: NA; V gene: TRBV20-1; J gene: TRBJ2-4; clone size: NA; CDR3 length: 16; CDR3 DNA: TGCAGTGCTAAAGGAGGAGCAGGTGTAGCCAAAAACATTCAGTACTTC; CDR3 protein: CSAKGGAGVAKNIQYF
D gene: TRBD1; V gene: TRBV6-5; J gene: TRBJ2-7; clone size: few; CDR3 length: 15; CDR3 DNA: TGTGCCAGCAGTTTCTCCGGGACAGGGGGCTACGAGCAGTACTTC; CDR3 protein: CASSFSGTGGYEQYF
D gene: TRBD1; V gene: TRBV5-3; J gene: TRBJ1-1; clone size: NA; CDR3 length: 17; CDR3 DNA: TGTGCCAGCAGTCGACGACAGGGGGCATCCTGGGGCACTGAAGCTTCATTT; CDR3 protein: CASSRRQGASWGTEASF